The 2 T cell receptor beta chains in this list originate from one sample, sequenced in a study of Graves' ophthalmopathy and Graves' hyperthyroidism. As the template, RNA transcripts were used to amplify TCR beta CDR3 regions. An opening RT-PCR round employed HTBI primers and preceded a second-round multiplex PCR. TCRdb re-called the multiplex PCR reads through MiXCR, storing one row per CDR3 protein. The sample includes about 550,000 distinct CDR3 sequences, about two fifths of them seen just once. Sequencing used peripheral blood or thyroid tissue (not recorded which). Receptors originate from an adult man with Graves' hyperthyroidism.

This clonotype was seen repeatedly, ten times or more. The genes are TRBV11-2 and TRBJ1-2, with 8 bases identical to TRBD1. CDR1 and CDR2 from the germline V gene are SGHAT and FQNNGV. The CDR3 is 13 residues long. The junction had 6 bases not matched to a gene; V was cut back by 5 bases and J by 7 bases. CDR3 in DNA: TGTGCCAGCAGCCCAAGACAGGGGATTGGCTACACCTTC. This encodes CASSPRQGIGYTF. Drawing the rest from reference TRBV11-2 and TRBJ1-2, the complete variable domain is EAGVAQSPRYKIIEKRQSVAFWCNPISGHATLYWYQQILGQGPKLLIQFQNNGVVDDSQLPKDRFSAERLKGVDSTLKIQPAKLEDSAVYLCASSPRQGIGYTFGSGTRLTVV.

The chain uses TRBV7-9 and TRBJ1-2; no reliable D call. The CDR3 is 13 amino acids. The germline V gene encodes CDR1 SEHNR and CDR2 FQNEAQ (reference sequence). V was clipped by 5 bases and J by 8 bases, with 15 bases between them. The CDR3 sequence is CASSVGQDRGYTF. The CDR3 nucleotides read TGTGCCAGCAGCGTAGGGCAGGATCGGGGCTACACCTTC.